The 18 T cell receptor beta chains below were found in one sample sequenced in a study of blood T cell repertoires in COVID-19. The data were produced by immunoSEQ multiplex PCR, yet TCRdb's version contains in-frame clones alone and is incomplete. This sample has approximately 130,000 clones, with approximately 86% found just once. Sequencing used peripheral blood. The receptors were gathered from a woman in her forties or fifties who had recovered from COVID-19.

The chain uses TRBV3-1 (or the pseudogene TRBV3-2) and TRBJ2-5; 9 nucleotides match TRBD1. This CDR3 is built from 15 residues. The germline V gene has CDR1 LGHDT and CDR2 YNNKEL (reference sequence). Trimming took 4 bases from V and 5 from J; bases not matched to a gene: 8. The CDR3 DNA follows: TGTGCCAGCAGCCCACGGGACAGGGTTCGGGAGACCCAGTACTTC. Protein sequence: CASSPRDRVRETQYF.

This chain links TRBV11-1 with TRBJ2-7; 13 bases agree with TRBD2. Unmatched junction bases numbered 5, after V lost 4 bases and J lost 2 bases. Germline CDR1 reads SGHAT; CDR2 reads FQDESV (reference sequence). CDR3 length: 16 amino acids. CDR3 DNA sequence: TGTGCCAGCAGCTGGATTACTAGCGGGGGGGCCTACGAGCAGTACTTC. Protein sequence: CASSWITSGGAYEQYF.

The genes are TRBV19 and TRBJ1-2; D might be TRBD1 (6 bases). CDR3 size: 16 residues. CDR1 and CDR2 from the germline V gene are LNHDA and SQIVND (reference sequence). Trimming took off 6 bases at V and 5 bases at J, with 22 bases between the two ends. The CDR3 loop reads CASSVGAEILPYGYTF. The CDR3 nucleotides read TGTGCCAGTAGCGTGGGGGCAGAAATCCTACCTTATGGCTACACCTTC.

The chain has TRBV6-1 and TRBJ2-7, with TRBD1 as a possible D gene (6 bases). Germline CDR1 and CDR2: MNHNS and SASEGT. The CDR3 extends over 15 amino acids. V lost 0 bases and J 4 bases, leaving 13 bases between the germline ends. The CDR3 coding sequence is TGTGCCAGCAGTGAAGCAGGGGGTTTGGTTTACGAGCAGTACTTC. It encodes CASSEAGGLVYEQYF.

The chain joins TRBV15 to TRBJ1-1; no clear D. This CDR3 comprises 16 residues. Germline values: CDR1 LNHNV, CDR2 YYDKDF (reference sequence). V was cut by 11 bases and J by 1 base, with 23 bases left in between. Written as DNA, the CDR3 is TGTGCCTCCCGACCGGATGGCGGATCCGCGAACACTGAAGCTTTCTTT. Its translation is CASRPDGGSANTEAFF. The full variable domain, completed using reference TRBV15 and TRBJ1-1, is DAMVIQNPRYQVTQFGKPVTLSCSQTLNHNVMYWYQQKSSQAPKLLFHYYDKDFNNEADTPDNFQSRRPNTSFCFLDIRSPGLGDTAMYLCASRPDGGSANTEAFFGQGTRLTVV.

This clone was counted many times. The CDR3 spells CASSPRSEKLFF. The CDR3, as DNA: TGTGCCAGCAGCCCCCGTAGCGAAAAACTGTTTTTT. The chain links TRBV11-2 to TRBJ1-4; no definite D call. V lost 5 bases and J 8 bases, leaving 9 bases between the germline ends. From germline, CDR1 is SGHAT and CDR2 FQNNGV. The CDR3 is 12 amino acids. The complete variable domain, with remaining parts taken from reference TRBV11-2 and TRBJ1-4, reads EAGVAQSPRYKIIEKRQSVAFWCNPISGHATLYWYQQILGQGPKLLIQFQNNGVVDDSQLPKDRFSAERLKGVDSTLKIQPAKLEDSAVYLCASSPRSEKLFFGSGTQLSVL.

This chain connects TRBV2 to TRBJ2-1; D perhaps matches TRBD2 (6 bases). V shed 7 bases and J shed 4 bases, with 17 bases lying between them. This CDR3 contains 15 residues. Germline CDR1 is SNHLY and CDR2 is FYNNEI. The CDR3 is CASTLGGTKYNEQFF. The CDR3 region has the DNA TGTGCCAGCACCCTCGGCGGGACGAAATACAATGAGCAGTTCTTC.

V and J are TRBV27 and TRBJ1-3, with a weak D call TRBD1 (6 bases). Germline V gene lookup returns CDR1 MNHEY and CDR2 SMNVEV (reference sequence). The CDR3 is made up of 14 amino acids. V dropped 0 bases and J dropped 3 bases, with 6 bases sitting between them. The CDR3 here is CASSLSRGGNTIYF. The CDR3, as DNA: TGTGCCAGCAGTTTATCCAGGGGTGGAAACACCATATATTTT.

The genes are TRBV3-1 (or the pseudogene TRBV3-2) and TRBJ2-3, with D possibly matching TRBD1 (5 bases). This CDR3 has 18 amino acids. V was cut by 2 bases and J by 0 bases, with 18 bases left in between. Looked up from germline, CDR1 is LGHDT and CDR2 is YNNKEL (reference sequence). DNA for the CDR3: TGTGCCAGCAGCCAACACGCCAGGGCTATCTCTAGCACAGATACGCAGTATTTT. This translates into CASSQHARAISSTDTQYF.

This rearrangement joins TRBV4-1 to TRBJ1-5; 8 bases agree with TRBD1. Trimming cost V 3 bases and J 4 bases; bases outside gene matches: 8. Germline loops: CDR1 MGHRA, CDR2 YSYEKL. The CDR3 is 16 residues long. In DNA, the CDR3 is TGCGCCAGCAGCCAGCCACGGACAGGGATTAATCAGCCCCAGCATTTT. Translation gives CASSQPRTGINQPQHF.

V and J are TRBV10-3 and TRBJ1-2, with 9 positions matching TRBD1. V lost 8 bases and J lost 7; bases outside the gene matches: 11. Germline CDR1 ENHRY, CDR2 SYGVKD. CDR3 length: 14 amino acids. The CDR3 coding sequence is TGTGCCATCTCCCCGGGACAGGGATTTAGTGGCTACACCTTC. It specifies CAISPGQGFSGYTF.

The chain employs TRBV29-1 and TRBJ1-4; D remains unclear. Germline V lookup: CDR1 SQVTM, CDR2 ANQGSEA. V was trimmed by 4 bases and J by 8 bases, leaving 17 bases between them. The CDR3 is 14 amino acids. CDR3 sequence: CSVGGAREREKLFF. CDR3 DNA sequence: TGCAGCGTTGGAGGTGCCAGAGAGAGGGAAAAACTGTTTTTT.

The chain couples TRBV30 to TRBJ2-3; no clear D. The CDR3 has 15 amino acids. Germline CDR1 is GTSNPN and CDR2 is SVGIG (reference sequence). V lost 7 bases and J 0 bases, leaving 17 bases between the germline ends. The CDR3 DNA follows: TGTGCCTATACACGTCAACAGCTTAGCACAGATACGCAGTATTTT. It is translated as CAYTRQQLSTDTQYF.

The chain has TRBV9 and TRBJ2-7; 8 nucleotides agree with TRBD2. Germline V lookup: CDR1 SGDLS, CDR2 YYNGEE. There are 15 residues in the CDR3. The V segment lost 3 bases and the J segment 1 base; nucleotides outside the gene matches: 6. The CDR3 DNA sequence: TGTGCCAGCAGCGAGAGACCTAGCGGGTCCTACGAGCAGTACTTC. Translating it yields CASSERPSGSYEQYF.

The chain employs TRBV4-2 and TRBJ2-2; D might be TRBD1 (5 bases). The germline V gene has CDR1 LGHNA and CDR2 YNFKEQ. The CDR3 sequence is 15 residues long. Trimming left V 0 bases short and J 2 bases short, with 7 bases between. DNA of the CDR3: TGTGCCAGCAGCCAAGACAGGGCTAACACCGGGGAGCTGTTTTTT. Protein sequence: CASSQDRANTGELFF.

The V gene is TRBV7-9, the J gene TRBJ2-3; 8 bases align to TRBD1. V lost 2 bases and J lost 2; bases outside the gene matches: 6. The CDR3 is 16 amino acids. Looked up from germline, CDR1 is SEHNR and CDR2 is FQNEAQ (reference sequence). CDR3 bases: TGTGCCAGCAGCTTACTAGGGCAGGGGGCCACAGATACGCAGTATTTT. Its translation: CASSLLGQGATDTQYF.

The V call is TRBV5-8, the J call TRBJ2-2; a possible D gene is TRBD2 (6 bases). Trimming took off 3 bases at V and 5 bases at J, with 17 bases between the two ends. The CDR3 covers 16 residues. Germline CDR1 and CDR2: SGHTS and YDEGEE. The CDR3 nucleotides are TGTGCCAGCAGCTCGGGGACTCCCTCTTATACCGGGGAGCTGTTTTTT. Translation: CASSSGTPSYTGELFF.

V is TRBV5-8 and J is TRBJ1-2, with TRBD1 matching over 9 bases. V shed 4 bases, J shed 4 bases, and the junction held 11 bases outside the gene matches. This CDR3 region has 16 residues. Per the germline V gene, CDR1 is SGHTS and CDR2 is YDEGEE. CDR3 sequence (DNA): TGTGCCAGCAGCCCCAGGGTGGGACAGGGTTTCTATGGCTACACCTTC. This encodes CASSPRVGQGFYGYTF. Together with reference TRBV5-8 and TRBJ1-2, the CDR3 gives the full variable domain: EAGVTQSPTHLIKTRGQQATLRCSPISGHTSVYWYQQALGLGLQFLLWYDEGEERNRGNFPPRFSGRQFPNYSSELNVNALELEDSALYLCASSPRVGQGFYGYTFGSGTRLTVV.